The present TCR beta chain was sequenced within a study of control samples from healthy donors and cancer patients. The CDR3 contains 12 residues. Germline loops: CDR1 MNHEY, CDR2 SMNVEV (reference sequence). V lost 2 bases and J 6 bases, leaving 8 bases between the germline ends. Data came from immunoSEQ multiplex PCR; TCRdb stores just in-frame clones and leaves some out. The table records about 130,000 clones, 90% of them present only once. The sample holds one count of this clone. This sequence joins TRBV27 and TRBJ2-7; no clear D gene. Sequencing was done on a sample of blood. This receptor was taken from a man aged 18 to 29 in good health. CDR3 in amino acids: CASSLRVGEQYF. CDR3 nucleotide sequence: TGTGCCAGCAGTTTAAGGGTAGGCGAGCAGTACTTC.